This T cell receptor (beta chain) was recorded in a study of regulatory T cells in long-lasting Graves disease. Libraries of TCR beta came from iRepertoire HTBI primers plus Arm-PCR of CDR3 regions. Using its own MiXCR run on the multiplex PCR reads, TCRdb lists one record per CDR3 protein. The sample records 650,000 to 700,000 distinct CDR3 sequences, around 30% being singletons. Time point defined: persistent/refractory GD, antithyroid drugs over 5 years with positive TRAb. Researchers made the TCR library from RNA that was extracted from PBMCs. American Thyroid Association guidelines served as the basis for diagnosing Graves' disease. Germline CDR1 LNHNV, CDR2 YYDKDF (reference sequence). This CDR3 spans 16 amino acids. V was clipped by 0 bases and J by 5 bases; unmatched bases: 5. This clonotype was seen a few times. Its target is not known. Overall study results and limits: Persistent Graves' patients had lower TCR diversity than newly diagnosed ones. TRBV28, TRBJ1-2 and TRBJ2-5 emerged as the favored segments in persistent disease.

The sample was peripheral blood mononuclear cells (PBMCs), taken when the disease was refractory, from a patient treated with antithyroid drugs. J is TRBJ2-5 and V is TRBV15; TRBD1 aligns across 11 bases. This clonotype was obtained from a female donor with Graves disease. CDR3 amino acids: CATSRDPDRGPETQYF. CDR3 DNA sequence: TGTGCCACCAGCAGAGATCCGGACAGGGGGCCGGAGACCCAGTACTTC.